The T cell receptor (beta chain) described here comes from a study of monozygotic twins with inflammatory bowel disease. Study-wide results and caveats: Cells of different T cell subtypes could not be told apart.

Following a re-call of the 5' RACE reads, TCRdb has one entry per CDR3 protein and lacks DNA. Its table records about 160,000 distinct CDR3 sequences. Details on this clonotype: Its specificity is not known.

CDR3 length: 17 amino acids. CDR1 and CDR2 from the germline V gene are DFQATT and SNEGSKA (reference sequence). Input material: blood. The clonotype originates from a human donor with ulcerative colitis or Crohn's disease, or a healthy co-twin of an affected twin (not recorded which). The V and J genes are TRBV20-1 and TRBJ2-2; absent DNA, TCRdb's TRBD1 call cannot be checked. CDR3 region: CSARDRRGQLNTGELFF.